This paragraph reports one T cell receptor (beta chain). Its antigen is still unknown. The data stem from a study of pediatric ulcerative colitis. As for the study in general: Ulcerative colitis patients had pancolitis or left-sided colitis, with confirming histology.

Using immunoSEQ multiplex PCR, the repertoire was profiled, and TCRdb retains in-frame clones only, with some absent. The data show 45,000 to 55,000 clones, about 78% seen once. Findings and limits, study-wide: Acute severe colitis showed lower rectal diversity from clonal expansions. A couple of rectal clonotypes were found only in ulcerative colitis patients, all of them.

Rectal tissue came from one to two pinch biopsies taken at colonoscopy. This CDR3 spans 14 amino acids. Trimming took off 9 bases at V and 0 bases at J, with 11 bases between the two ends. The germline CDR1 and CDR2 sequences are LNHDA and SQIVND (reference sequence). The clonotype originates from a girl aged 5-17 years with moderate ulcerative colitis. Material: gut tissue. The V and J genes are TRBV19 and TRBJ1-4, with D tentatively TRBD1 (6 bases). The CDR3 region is CASRWTATNEKLFF. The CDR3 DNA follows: TGTGCCAGCAGATGGACAGCAACTAATGAAAAACTGTTTTTT.